These 27 T cell receptor beta chains originate from one sample sequenced in a study of blood T cell repertoires in COVID-19. The assay was immunoSEQ multiplex PCR, and TCRdb's table has in-frame clones only and misses some. The table shows about 200,000 clones, with around 85% occurring only once. Input material: peripheral blood. These receptors originate from a woman aged 70-85 years with acute or convalescent COVID-19.

In this sample, this clone turned up a few times. J is TRBJ1-2 and V is TRBV21-1; the table's D call, TRBD1, has no DNA check behind it. TRBV21-1 is a listed pseudogene. The CDR3 covers 15 residues. In DNA form, the CDR3 reads TGTGCCAGCAGCGCCCGGGGACAGGGGGACTATGGCTACACCTTC. It translates to CASSARGQGDYGYTF.

The J gene is TRBJ2-1, the V gene TRBV19; TRBD1 matches 10 bases. CDR1 and CDR2 from the germline V gene are LNHDA and SQIVND (reference sequence). V dropped 1 base and J dropped 10; count of bases not matched to a gene: 7. The CDR3 length is 15 residues. In DNA form, the CDR3 reads TGTGCCAGTAGTATAGTGGGGACAGGGGTAGTCGAGCAGTTCTTC. It yields the protein CASSIVGTGVVEQFF.

V gene TRBV19 combines with J gene TRBJ1-1, with 10 bases fitting TRBD1. The CDR3 totals 15 residues. CDR1 is LNHDA, CDR2 SQIVND, per germline (reference sequence). V dropped 5 bases and J dropped 3; count of bases not matched to a gene: 6. CDR3 amino acids: CASSPGQGVYTEAFF. Written as DNA, the CDR3 is TGTGCCAGTAGTCCCGGACAGGGGGTGTACACTGAAGCTTTCTTT.

The chain uses TRBV5-6 and TRBJ1-2, with D tentatively TRBD1 (5 bases). The CDR3 is 15 amino acids. In germline, CDR1 is SGHDT, CDR2 YYEEEE. V was trimmed by 0 bases and J by 0 bases, leaving 9 bases between them. The CDR3 DNA sequence: TGTGCCAGCAGCTTGGTCAGGGACTCTAACTATGGCTACACCTTC. Its translation: CASSLVRDSNYGYTF. The full variable domain, its missing parts supplied by reference TRBV5-6 and TRBJ1-2, is DAGVTQSPTHLIKTRGQQVTLRCSPKSGHDTVSWYQQALGQGPQFIFQYYEEEERQRGNFPDRFSGHQFPNYSSELNVNALLLGDSALYLCASSLVRDSNYGYTFGSGTRLTVV.

The chain has TRBV20-1 and TRBJ1-6, with 9 bases that match TRBD1. The CDR3 is 14 amino acids. Germline CDR1 and CDR2: DFQATT and SNEGSKA (reference sequence). V trimming: 3 bases; J trimming: 13 bases; junction bases outside the gene matches: 10. CDR3 sequence: CSASPDRGRTPLHF. The CDR3 DNA reads TGCAGTGCTAGTCCGGACAGGGGACGGACTCCCCTCCACTTT.

This clone has a single count. The CDR3 here is CASSSGQGRTYEQYF. CDR3 DNA sequence: TGTGCCAGCAGTTCCGGACAGGGGAGGACCTACGAGCAGTACTTC. The rearrangement links TRBV27 to TRBJ2-7; 9 positions agree with TRBD1. Germline trimming cut 4 bases from V and 2 bases from J; bases unmatched to any gene: 6. The CDR3 covers 15 residues. The germline gives CDR1 MNHEY, CDR2 SMNVEV (reference sequence).

The gene calls are TRBV28 and TRBJ2-1; 11 positions match TRBD2. This CDR3 is built from 16 residues. The trim removed 5 bases at V and 0 bases at J, leaving 3 bases unmatched. The V gene's germline CDR1 is MDHEN and CDR2 SYDVKM. CDR3 nucleotides: TGTGCCAGCAGTCGAACTAGCGGGAGCTCCTACAATGAGCAGTTCTTC. Translating gives CASSRTSGSSYNEQFF.

This chain links TRBV5-1 with TRBJ1-2, with 8 bases matching TRBD1. V trimming: 4 bases; J trimming: 7 bases; junction bases outside the gene matches: 15. CDR1 SGHRS and CDR2 YFSETQ come from the germline V gene. The CDR3 consists of 16 residues. The CDR3, as DNA: TGCGCCAGCAGCCAAGCCGGGACAGGAGGGGGGTTTGGCTACACCTTC. Protein: CASSQAGTGGGFGYTF.

A few counts support this clone. V is TRBV4-2 and J is TRBJ1-6; 7 bases map to TRBD1. Trimming at V came to 0 bases and at J to 10 bases, leaving 6 bases not matched to a gene. CDR1 and CDR2 from the germline V gene are LGHNA and YNFKEQ. CDR3 length equals 15 residues. CDR3 region: CASSQDSGGKSPLHF. DNA for the CDR3: TGTGCCAGCAGCCAAGATTCAGGGGGGAAATCACCCCTCCACTTT.

The rearrangement joins TRBV7-2 to TRBJ1-4; D gene ambiguous. The CDR3 consists of 13 residues. V lost 0 bases, J lost 8 bases, and 7 bases lay in between. Germline V gene lookup returns CDR1 SGHTA and CDR2 FQGNSA. This CDR3 reads CASSLAAVEKLFF. Here the CDR3 DNA reads TGTGCCAGCAGCTTAGCTGCGGTCGAAAAACTGTTTTTT.

In the case of this clone: The same CDR3 arises from other DNA sequences in this sample as well. The chain uses TRBV7-2 and TRBJ1-3, with a tentative D call TRBD1 (6 bases). The CDR3 spans 14 residues. Germline CDR1 SGHTA, CDR2 FQGNSA. Trimming took off 4 bases at V and 3 bases at J, with 10 bases between the two ends. This CDR3 reads CASSSQGSGNTIYF. CDR3 nucleotides: TGTGCCAGCAGCTCACAGGGTAGTGGAAACACCATATATTTT. The full variable domain, its missing parts supplied by reference TRBV7-2 and TRBJ1-3, is GAGVSQSPSNKVTEKGKDVELRCDPISGHTALYWYRQSLGQGLEFLIYFQGNSAPDKSGLPSDRFSAERTGGSVSTLTIQRTQQEDSAVYLCASSSQGSGNTIYFGEGSWLTVV.

A word on this clone: The same CDR3 can be traced to other DNA sequences in this sample. V usage is TRBV12-3 or TRBV12-4 and J usage is TRBJ2-7, with unresolved D. The CDR3 is 13 residues long. V was cut by 4 bases and J by 2 bases, with 9 bases left in between. CDR3 DNA sequence: TGTGCCAGCAGTTATGGCGGAGCCTACGAGCAGTACTTC. Protein: CASSYGGAYEQYF.

The CDR3 is CASSLEGNRGVEQFF. The CDR3 nucleotides are TGTGCCAGCAGCTTAGAGGGTAACCGGGGTGTTGAGCAGTTCTTC. The chain is built from TRBV7-9 and TRBJ2-1; a possible D gene is TRBD2 (5 bases). This CDR3 comprises 15 residues. The V end lost 1 base, the J end lost 9 bases, and 16 bases lay between the germline ends. Germline CDR1 reads SEHNR; CDR2 reads FQNEAQ (reference sequence). Together with reference TRBV7-9 and TRBJ2-1, the CDR3 gives the full variable domain: DTGVSQNPRHKITKRGQNVTFRCDPISEHNRLYWYRQTLGQGPEFLTYFQNEAQLEKSRLLSDRFSAERPKGSFSTLEIQRTEQGDSAMYLCASSLEGNRGVEQFFGPGTRLTVL.

This chain uses TRBV2 with TRBJ1-2; the match to TRBD1 covers 7 bases. The V segment lost 5 bases and the J segment 2 bases; nucleotides outside the gene matches: 2. Germline V CDR1 and CDR2: SNHLY, FYNNEI. The CDR3 is made up of 13 amino acids. The chain's CDR3 is CASSTTGNYGYTF. The CDR3 nucleotides are TGTGCCAGCAGTACGACAGGGAACTATGGCTACACCTTC.

DNA of the CDR3: TGTGCCAGCAGATCCACAGGGTCTGAAAAACTGTTTTTT. Its protein is CASRSTGSEKLFF. The genes are TRBV11-2 and TRBJ1-4, with a tentative D call TRBD1 (6 bases). The CDR3 has 13 residues. Germline V gene sequence: CDR1 SGHAT, CDR2 FQNNGV. V was clipped by 6 bases and J by 7 bases, with 12 bases between them.

The chain joins TRBV7-8 to TRBJ2-7; 8 bases are shared with TRBD1. Germline V gives CDR1 SGHVS, CDR2 FQNEAQ. There are 15 residues in the CDR3. V shed 5 bases and J 0 bases; nucleotides not matched to a gene: 6. The CDR3 bases are TGTGCCAGCAGCATGGGACAGGCGAGCTCCTACGAGCAGTACTTC. Translation: CASSMGQASSYEQYF.

The gene calls are TRBV28 and TRBJ1-1; 9 bases line up with TRBD1. V shed 5 bases, J shed 7 bases, and the junction held 5 bases outside the gene matches. This CDR3 is 13 amino acids long. CDR1 and CDR2 (germline): MDHEN, SYDVKM. CDR3 DNA sequence: TGTGCCAGCAGTCTTACAGGGGGCGATGAAGCTTTCTTT. Translated: CASSLTGGDEAFF.

This rearrangement joins TRBV25-1 to TRBJ1-2; D not certain. V gave up 2 bases and J gave up 1 base, with 8 bases separating them. Germline V gene sequence: CDR1 MGHDK, CDR2 SYGVNS. The CDR3 spans 14 residues. The CDR3 DNA reads as TGTGCCAGCAGTGAAGGCGGGGATAACTATGGCTACACCTTC. Translation: CASSEGGDNYGYTF.

The chain's CDR3 is CASSPGLAGPYEQYF. CDR3 DNA: TGTGCCAGCTCACCAGGGCTAGCGGGGCCCTACGAGCAGTACTTC. This chain links TRBV18 with TRBJ2-7; 9 nucleotides agree with TRBD2. This CDR3 comprises 15 residues. Germline V gives CDR1 KGHSH, CDR2 LQKENI. Trimming at V came to 2 bases and at J to 2 bases, leaving 4 bases not matched to a gene.

This clone was recorded once. CDR3 amino acids: CASSPSVGGVGEKLFF. DNA of the CDR3: TGCGCCAGCAGCCCGTCCGTGGGAGGCGTCGGTGAAAAACTGTTTTTT. This chain connects TRBV5-1 to TRBJ1-4; no definite D call. Germline V lookup: CDR1 SGHRS, CDR2 YFSETQ. Trimming stripped 4 bases from V and 7 bases from J, with 20 bases between. The CDR3 contains 16 residues.

The rearrangement joins TRBV3-1 (or the pseudogene TRBV3-2) to TRBJ2-7, with 9 bases that match TRBD2. The germline V gene encodes CDR1 LGHDT and CDR2 YNNKEL (reference sequence). The CDR3 length is 14 residues. V was pared by 4 bases and J by 4 bases, with 5 bases of the junction left unmatched. The CDR3 loop is CASSLSGGRYEQYF. Written as DNA, the CDR3 is TGTGCCAGCAGCCTTAGCGGGGGTCGTTACGAGCAGTACTTC.

The gene calls are TRBV20-1 and TRBJ2-1; 16 bases line up with TRBD2. CDR1 is DFQATT and CDR2 is SNEGSKA in the germline V gene (reference sequence). V gave up 3 bases and J gave up 2 bases; unmatched junction bases: 13. This CDR3 contains 20 residues. In nucleotides, the CDR3 is TGCAGTGCTAGTAGAGGGACTAGCGGGGGGGCCGTGAGCCCCTACAATGAGCAGTTCTTC. Its translation is CSASRGTSGGAVSPYNEQFF.

The V call is TRBV11-2, the J call TRBJ2-5; 7 bases match TRBD1. Looked up from germline, CDR1 is SGHAT and CDR2 is FQNNGV. Losses at the gene ends were 2 bases for V and 5 bases for J; bases not matched to a gene: 8. The CDR3 is 15 amino acids. The CDR3 DNA sequence: TGTGCCAGCAGCTTAAACAGGGGATACCCGGAGACCCAGTACTTC. Protein sequence: CASSLNRGYPETQYF.

The V and J genes are TRBV28 and TRBJ2-2, with a possible D match to TRBD1 (7 bases). The CDR3 loop spans 16 amino acids. Germline CDR1 MDHEN, CDR2 SYDVKM. Deletions cut 3 bases from V and 9 bases from J, with 20 bases between. CDR3 bases: TGTGCCAGCAGTTTCTCAAGGGGGCGCGGGACCAGGGAGCTGTTTTTT. Translation gives CASSFSRGRGTRELFF.

The V gene is TRBV20-1, the J gene TRBJ2-7; D is ambiguous. CDR1 is DFQATT, CDR2 SNEGSKA, per germline (reference sequence). The CDR3 spans 10 residues. Between the trimmed V and J ends, which lost 1 base and 6 bases, there was a span of 4 bases. The CDR3 reads CSARVVEQYF. The CDR3 region has the DNA TGCAGTGCTAGAGTCGTCGAGCAGTACTTC.

The chain combines TRBV7-8 with TRBJ1-1; 8 nucleotides agree with TRBD1. The V gene's germline CDR1 is SGHVS and CDR2 FQNEAQ. V lost 5 bases to trimming and J lost 5 bases; unmatched junction nucleotides: 10. CDR3 size: 15 residues. The CDR3 DNA follows: TGTGCCAGCAGCGCCCGACAGGGGATGAGAACTGAAGCTTTCTTT. This encodes CASSARQGMRTEAFF.

The chain links TRBV7-2 to TRBJ2-5; no clear D. The CDR3 has 12 amino acids. Germline CDR1 and CDR2: SGHTA and FQGNSA. Trimming pared 6 bases from V and 4 bases from J, leaving 9 bases between. Here the CDR3 DNA reads TGTGCCAGCAGGCTCTCCGGAGAGACCCAGTACTTC. This translates into CASRLSGETQYF.